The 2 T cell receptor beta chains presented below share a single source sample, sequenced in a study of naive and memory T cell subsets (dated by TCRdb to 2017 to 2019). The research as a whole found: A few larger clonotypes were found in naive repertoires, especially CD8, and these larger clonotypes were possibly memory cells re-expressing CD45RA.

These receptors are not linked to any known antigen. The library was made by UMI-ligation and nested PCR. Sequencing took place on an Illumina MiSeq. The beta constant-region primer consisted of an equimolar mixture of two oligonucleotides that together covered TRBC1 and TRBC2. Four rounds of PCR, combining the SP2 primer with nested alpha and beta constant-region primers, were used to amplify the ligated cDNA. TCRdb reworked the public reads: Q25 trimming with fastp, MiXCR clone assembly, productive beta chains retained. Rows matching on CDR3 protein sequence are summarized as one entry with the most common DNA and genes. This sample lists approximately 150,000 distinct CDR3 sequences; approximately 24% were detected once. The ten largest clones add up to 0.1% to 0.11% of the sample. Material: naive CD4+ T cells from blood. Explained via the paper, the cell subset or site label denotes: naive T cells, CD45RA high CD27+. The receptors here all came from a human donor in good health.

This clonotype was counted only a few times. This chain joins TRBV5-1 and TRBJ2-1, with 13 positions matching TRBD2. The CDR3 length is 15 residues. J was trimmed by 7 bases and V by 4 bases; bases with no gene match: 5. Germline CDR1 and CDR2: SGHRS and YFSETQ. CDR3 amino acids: CASSPGLAGANEQFF. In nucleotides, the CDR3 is TGCGCCAGCAGCCCTGGACTAGCGGGGGCGAATGAGCAGTTCTTC.

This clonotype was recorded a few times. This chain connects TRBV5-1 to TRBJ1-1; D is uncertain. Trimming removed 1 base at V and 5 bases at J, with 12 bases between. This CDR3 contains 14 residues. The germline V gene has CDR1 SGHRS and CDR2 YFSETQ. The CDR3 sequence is CASSLSVSVTEAFF. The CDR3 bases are TGCGCCAGCAGCTTGAGTGTCAGTGTGACTGAAGCTTTCTTT.